This T cell receptor beta chain was retrieved from a study of control samples from healthy donors and cancer patients. V was trimmed by 0 bases and J by 7 bases, leaving 9 bases between them. The CDR3 is 13 amino acids. Per germline, CDR1 SGHAT and CDR2 FQNNGV. Measured with immunoSEQ multiplex PCR; TCRdb has only the in-frame clones, and not every one. The profile shows about 31,000 clones, approximately 95% of them singletons. This clonotype was obtained from a man in his 60s in good health. Sequencing was performed on blood. V is TRBV11-2 and J is TRBJ1-2, with unresolved D. The CDR3 nucleotides are TGTGCCAGCAGCTTAGACGGGAGGTCTGGCTACACCTTC. Its protein is CASSLDGRSGYTF.